What follows are 23 T cell receptor beta chains derived from one specimen sequenced in a study of early T cells in non-severe SARS-CoV-2 infection. TCRdb re-called the 5' RACE reads with MiXCR, one entry per CDR3 protein. The sample shows more than 55,000 distinct CDR3 sequences, 4.6% of them seen only once. The sequencing used whole blood, collected at baseline. The receptors derive from an adult who was a healthcare worker with PCR-confirmed SARS-CoV-2 infection or an uninfected control (not recorded which). The donor label of this sample is uncertain.

This clonotype was seen many times. This chain links TRBV24-1 with TRBJ1-1, with TRBD1 matching over 7 bases. J gave up 1 base and V 8 bases, and 6 bases lay outside the gene matches. CDR1 and CDR2 (germline): KGHDR, SFDVKD. There are 14 residues in the CDR3. The CDR3 nucleotides are TGTGCCACCAAGGGCCAGGGGGGGAACACTGAAGCTTTCTTT. Translated: CATKGQGGNTEAFF.

The sample holds a few counts of this clonotype. The chain is built from TRBV10-2 and TRBJ1-6; TRBD1 aligns across 7 bases. This CDR3 comprises 16 residues. With V trimmed by 6 bases and J by 8 bases, 13 bases remained unmatched. Germline assignment: CDR1 WSHSY and CDR2 SAAADI. The CDR3, as DNA: TGCGCCAGCAGCCGCAGGGGGACGGAAAATGATTCACCCCTCCACTTT. This encodes CASSRRGTENDSPLHF.

This clonotype has just a few counts. The chain recombines TRBV27 with TRBJ2-2; tentative D call: TRBD1 (6 bases). The CDR3 consists of 16 residues. In germline, CDR1 is MNHEY, CDR2 SMNVEV (reference sequence). Trimming cost V 5 bases and J 5 bases, with 18 bases left between them. The CDR3 DNA sequence: TGTGCCAGCAGTCACCCCCGACAGGTGATAACCGGGGAGCTGTTTTTT. It is translated as CASSHPRQVITGELFF.

This clonotype was seen a few times. The rearrangement joins TRBV5-1 to TRBJ2-5; D may be TRBD1 (6 bases). V was trimmed by 4 bases and J by 1 base, leaving 11 bases between them. This CDR3 has 14 residues. Germline V gives CDR1 SGHRS, CDR2 YFSETQ. CDR3 residues: CASSLGQTQETQYF. CDR3 bases: TGCGCCAGCAGCCTAGGACAGACCCAAGAGACCCAGTACTTC.

This clonotype was seen at least ten times. Here the CDR3 reads CASSPPTLLHEQYF. The CDR3 nucleotides read TGTGCCAGCTCACCACCGACCTTGCTCCACGAGCAGTACTTC. The chain uses TRBV18 and TRBJ2-7; no firm D call. CDR1 is KGHSH, CDR2 LQKENI, per germline. Deletions cut 0 bases from V and 5 bases from J, with 11 bases between. The CDR3 has 14 amino acids.

This clonotype was detected only a few times. The rearrangement uses TRBV7-2 and TRBJ1-4; TRBD1 might be the D (6 bases). CDR1 and CDR2 (germline): SGHTA, FQGNSA. The CDR3 loop spans 14 amino acids. Deletions cut 2 bases from V and 6 bases from J, with 10 bases between. The CDR3 is CASSLRRGYEKLFF. DNA for the CDR3: TGTGCCAGCAGCTTACGCAGGGGATATGAAAAACTGTTTTTT.

This clonotype has just a few counts. This rearrangement joins TRBV28 to TRBJ2-7; D possibly corresponds to TRBD1 (5 bases). Germline values: CDR1 MDHEN, CDR2 SYDVKM. The CDR3 totals 12 residues. The V end was cut by 5 bases, the J end by 5 bases, with 10 bases between. CDR3 DNA: TGTGCCAGCAGTCCCAGGGCCAACGAGCAGTACTTC. Its translation is CASSPRANEQYF.

At least ten counts were recorded for this clonotype. The rearrangement joins TRBV11-2 to TRBJ2-1, with D possibly being TRBD1 (5 bases). This CDR3 has 14 amino acids. From germline, CDR1 is SGHAT and CDR2 FQNNGV. Trimming left V 1 base short and J 3 bases short, with 7 bases between. CDR3 DNA: TGTGCCAGCAGCTTAGGGCAGGGCTACAATGAGCAGTTCTTC. Protein sequence: CASSLGQGYNEQFF.

This clonotype was seen only a few times. The V call is TRBV28, the J call TRBJ2-3, with TRBD1 matching 8 bases. Germline V gene sequence: CDR1 MDHEN, CDR2 SYDVKM. V lost 6 bases to trimming and J lost 1 base; unmatched junction nucleotides: 3. The CDR3 runs 14 residues. The CDR3 region has the DNA TGTGCCAGCAGGTTGACAGGGGGCACAGATACGCAGTATTTT. Protein product: CASRLTGGTDTQYF.

CDR3 protein: CASSLRGDSNQPQHF. DNA for the CDR3: TGTGCCAGCAGCTTACGGGGTGATAGCAATCAGCCCCAGCATTTT. This rearrangement joins TRBV13 to TRBJ1-5; D uncertain. The germline gives CDR1 PRHDT, CDR2 FYEKMQ (reference sequence). V was trimmed by 2 bases and J by 0 bases, leaving 8 bases between them. This CDR3 region has 15 residues. The complete variable domain, with remaining parts taken from reference TRBV13 and TRBJ1-5, reads AAGVIQSPRHLIKEKRETATLKCYPIPRHDTVYWYQQGPGQDPQFLISFYEKMQSDKGSIPDRFSAQQFSDYHSELNMSSLELGDSALYFCASSLRGDSNQPQHFGDGTRLSIL.

In its sample, this clonotype was seen many times. V usage is TRBV5-6 and J usage is TRBJ1-2; 9 bases agree with TRBD1. V trimming: 4 bases; J trimming: 0 bases; junction bases outside the gene matches: 7. The V gene's germline CDR1 is SGHDT and CDR2 YYEEEE. The CDR3 runs 16 residues. This chain's CDR3 is CASSPTTGGSNYGYTF. The CDR3 DNA follows: TGTGCCAGCAGCCCTACGACAGGGGGATCTAACTATGGCTACACCTTC.

This clonotype was counted at least ten times. The J gene is TRBJ2-2, the V gene TRBV4-3; D remains unclear. Per the germline V gene, CDR1 is LGHNA and CDR2 is YSLEER. The CDR3 covers 15 residues. V gave up 0 bases and J gave up 3 bases, with 8 bases separating them. CDR3 protein: CASSQEGSDTGELFF. The CDR3 nucleotides read TGCGCCAGCAGCCAAGAGGGGTCTGACACCGGGGAGCTGTTTTTT.

The table lists this clonotype with a few counts. The J gene is TRBJ1-4, the V gene TRBV11-2; possible D gene TRBD1, 5 bases. The V and J ends lost 3 bases and 9 bases respectively, with 17 bases between them. CDR1 and CDR2 from the germline V gene are SGHAT and FQNNGV. The CDR3 has 15 residues. The CDR3 reads CASSFGTAYLKKLFF. CDR3 in DNA: TGTGCCAGCAGCTTTGGGACCGCGTATCTAAAAAAACTGTTTTTT.

This clonotype was recorded a few times. The chain has TRBV7-2 and TRBJ2-7; a possible D gene is TRBD2 (5 bases). The V end was cut by 5 bases, the J end by 2 bases, with 16 bases between. The CDR3 length is 15 residues. Germline V lookup: CDR1 SGHTA, CDR2 FQGNSA. CDR3 sequence: CASSPRSGVPYEQYF. The DNA for the CDR3 is TGTGCCAGCAGCCCACGATCCGGGGTTCCCTACGAGCAGTACTTC.

Many counts were recorded for this clonotype. The genes are TRBV15 and TRBJ2-7, with D maybe TRBD1 (5 bases). Per germline, CDR1 LNHNV and CDR2 YYDKDF (reference sequence). V dropped 3 bases and J dropped 7 bases, with 10 bases sitting between them. The CDR3 sequence is 12 residues long. The DNA of the CDR3 is TGTGCCACCAGCAGCAGGGCTCTGGAGCAGTACTTC. It codes for CATSSRALEQYF.

This clonotype appeared many times. This chain links TRBV6-6 with TRBJ2-2; D unresolved. This CDR3 is built from 15 residues. Trimming shortened V by 6 bases and J by 7 bases, and 18 bases separated the two germline ends. Per germline, CDR1 MNHNY and CDR2 SVGAGI (reference sequence). This chain's CDR3 is CASSYDTRSVGELFF. The CDR3 DNA follows: TGTGCCAGCAGCTACGATACGAGGTCGGTCGGGGAGCTGTTTTTT.

This clonotype was counted between two and nine times. The chain recombines TRBV7-8 with TRBJ2-3; no reliable D call. V lost 1 base and J lost 6, with 14 bases in between. The CDR3 extends over 15 amino acids. The germline CDR1 and CDR2 sequences are SGHVS and FQNEAQ. CDR3 sequence reads: CASSLGYGLVDTQYF. The CDR3, as DNA: TGTGCCAGCAGCTTAGGTTATGGCCTAGTGGATACGCAGTATTTT.

This clonotype was counted ten times or more. The rearrangement links TRBV11-2 to TRBJ2-5, with D perhaps matching TRBD1 (5 bases). The CDR3 has 13 amino acids. V lost 6 bases to trimming and J lost 5 bases, with 13 bases between them. Germline CDR1 SGHAT, CDR2 FQNNGV. The CDR3 protein is CASRREGVETQYF. The DNA of the CDR3 is TGTGCCAGCAGACGAGAAGGGGTTGAGACCCAGTACTTC.

This clonotype was observed at least ten times. The chain joins TRBV7-9 to TRBJ2-1, with 10 bases fitting TRBD2. The V and J ends lost 1 base and 5 bases, in that order; junction bases with no gene match: 2. Germline V gives CDR1 SEHNR, CDR2 FQNEAQ (reference sequence). CDR3 length: 15 amino acids. The CDR3 DNA sequence: TGTGCCAGCAGCTTAGAAGGACTAGCGGACAATGAGCAGTTCTTC. It translates to CASSLEGLADNEQFF. The full variable domain, with the rest looked up from reference TRBV7-9 and TRBJ2-1, is DTGVSQNPRHKITKRGQNVTFRCDPISEHNRLYWYRQTLGQGPEFLTYFQNEAQLEKSRLLSDRFSAERPKGSFSTLEIQRTEQGDSAMYLCASSLEGLADNEQFFGPGTRLTVL.

This clonotype was seen many times. This chain connects TRBV20-1 to TRBJ2-5, with a weak D call TRBD2 (6 bases). Per germline, CDR1 DFQATT and CDR2 SNEGSKA (reference sequence). This CDR3 is built from 13 residues. Trimming took 3 bases from V and 2 from J, leaving 10 bases between them. DNA of the CDR3: TGCAGTGCTAGCGGGGGTGGACAAGAGACCCAGTACTTC. Protein sequence: CSASGGGQETQYF.

This clonotype was counted between two and nine times. This chain connects TRBV4-3 to TRBJ2-2; D unclear. The CDR3 extends over 13 amino acids. Germline lookup yields CDR1 LGHNA and CDR2 YSLEER. V was shortened by 1 base and J by 5 bases, with 5 bases between the two germline ends. The CDR3 protein is CASSQGGTGELFF. CDR3 DNA: TGCGCCAGCAGCCAAGGTGGAACCGGGGAGCTGTTTTTT.

The sample holds a few counts of this clonotype. V usage is TRBV10-3 and J usage is TRBJ1-2; D uncertain. From germline, CDR1 is ENHRY and CDR2 SYGVKD. The CDR3 is 14 amino acids. V was clipped by 2 bases and J by 1 base, with 8 bases between them. CDR3 in amino acids: CAISEGGNNYGYTF. The CDR3, as DNA: TGTGCCATCAGTGAGGGAGGGAATAACTATGGCTACACCTTC.

This clonotype came up many times. J is TRBJ1-2 and V is TRBV7-2; 9 nucleotides line up with TRBD1. V dropped 7 bases and J dropped 5; count of bases not matched to a gene: 8. The CDR3 extends over 14 amino acids. Germline-derived CDR1 and CDR2 are SGHTA and FQGNSA. The CDR3 loop reads CASTQDRGIYGYTF. CDR3 sequence (DNA): TGTGCCAGCACCCAGGACAGGGGAATTTATGGCTACACCTTC.